Listed here is a single TCR beta chain. This clonotype was seen more than once but under ten times. Its antigen specificity is not known. Per-base qualities were not stored, and no clone one base away is much larger. Ficoll-Paque density gradient centrifugation was the method used to isolate PBMCs. This sample was included in a study of T-cell memory formation after mild COVID-19 (dated by TCRdb to the early 2020s). A note on the overall study: TCR sequence clusters from the two donors were largely donor specific. In a couple of donors, T-cell clones that expanded and contracted after mild COVID-19 were followed by sequencing TCRalpha and TCRbeta repertoires longitudinally. The cohort comprised two young, previously healthy adult volunteers, one female and one male. Overall study results and their limits: Whether the second-wave clones peaking on day 37 were SARS-CoV-2 specific was not confirmed. Contracting CD4+ clones turned up mainly in the CM and EM memory subsets, whereas EMRA was where CD8+ clones were enriched. Balanced CD4/CD8 phenotypes were observed for clones contracting from day 15 to 85, whereas a bias towards CD4+ was observed for a second wave of clones expanding from day 15 to 37. Some responding clones were found in pre-infection memory, which suggests that pre-existing cross-reactive memory T cells took part in the SARS-CoV-2 response. Only a couple of mild cases were covered by the study, and larger cohorts that include severe cases with pre-infection samples were considered necessary.

Sequencer: Illumina NovaSeq 6000. TCRalpha and TCRbeta cDNA libraries were built by 5'RACE with constant-segment primers, adding sample barcodes and unique molecular identifiers. Trizol reagent was used to extract RNA from every sample. Library amplification was performed in two PCR steps, and a second sample barcode and Illumina TruSeq adapters were introduced in the second step. Sequencing of libraries was performed on an Illumina NovaSeq with 2 x 150 bp paired-end reads. The original methods were these. With migec v1.2.7, reads were demultiplexed and then collapsed into UMI-guided consensus sequences. Using mixcr v2.1.11, the UMI consensuses were aligned to TRA and TRB V and J templates and assembled into clonotypes. A clonotype was counted as expanded or contracted only when both edgeR and NoisET called the clonotype significant, with the noise models trained on biological replicates. For edgeR calls, the thresholds were a false discovery rate-adjusted p below 0.01 and a log2 fold-change of 1. PCA with hierarchical clustering of max-normalized trajectories of the 1000 most abundant clonotypes was used as exploratory dynamics analysis. Separately sequenced CD4+ and CD8+ repertoires were used to assign the CD4 or CD8 phenotype of responding clones. Starting from the raw public reads, TCRdb applied fastp trimming at Q25, assembled clones with MiXCR and retained in-frame beta chains. Each entry is one CDR3 protein sequence, shown with its most common DNA and genes. TCRdb, rather than the study authors, made the V and J calls. The sample has some 330,000 distinct CDR3 sequences on record, under 25% of them singletons. The ten largest clones capture under 15% of the sample.

V is cut by 7 bases and J by 9 bases, and the space between the germline ends is 16 bases. The CDR3 measures 13 amino acids from cysteine to phenylalanine. CDR3 DNA only is kept here, 39 bases in frame from base 1. The rearrangement combines TRBV12-3 or TRBV12-4 with TRBJ2-1, and the D gene may be TRBD1, 6 bases matching. The TCR comes from an adult woman who had mild COVID-19 (a few samples of this study predate the infection). The sample titles of this study are shuffled in the database, so cell type and time point are left out; the donor was told from shared clones. Material for sequencing was PBMCs or a T cell subset sorted from them (not recorded which). The sequence in DNA is TGTGCCAGCACCTTACGACAGGCTGGTGAGCAGTTCTTC. This encodes CASTLRQAGEQFF.